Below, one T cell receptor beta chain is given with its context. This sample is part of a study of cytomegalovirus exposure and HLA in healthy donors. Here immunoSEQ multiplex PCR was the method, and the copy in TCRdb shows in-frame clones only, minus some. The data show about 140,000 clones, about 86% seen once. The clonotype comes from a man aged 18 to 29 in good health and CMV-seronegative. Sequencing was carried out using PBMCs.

The CDR3 reads CASSEYGGQGRDTIYF. The CDR3 DNA follows: TGTGCCAGCAGTGAATATGGGGGACAGGGTAGAGACACCATATATTTT. The rearrangement links TRBV25-1 to TRBJ1-3; 9 nucleotides agree with TRBD1. Trimming removed 0 bases from V and 8 bases from J; junction bases left unmatched: 8. Looked up from germline, CDR1 is MGHDK and CDR2 is SYGVNS. CDR3 length equals 16 residues.